These T cell receptor beta chains were read from a single sample in a study of shared clonotypes between healthy human individuals. The table came from immunoSEQ multiplex PCR; TCRdb's copy has only in-frame clones and leaves some out. This repertoire shows nearly 600,000 clones, roughly 95% found once; its top ten account for less than 0.13%. The material sequenced was naive CD8+ T cells sorted from blood. Source of these receptors: a woman in her 30s in good health. Both conserved end residues are part of each CDR3. D genes are given only for firm matches. The listing skips clone size in some rows; elsewhere it reads once, few, many or a size class.

j_gene	v_gene	d_gene	abundance	CDR3aa	CDR3nt
TRBJ1-2	TRBV6-5	.	.	CASTPGRGSYGYTF	TGTGCCAGCACCCCGGGCAGGGGTTCGTATGGCTACACCTTC
TRBJ2-7	TRBV4-1	.	.	CASSQVLQGGNYEQYF	TGCGCCAGCAGCCAAGTCTTACAAGGGGGAAACTACGAGCAGTACTTC
TRBJ1-2	TRBV5-1	.	once	CASSLAGLGDLTNYGYTF	TGCGCCAGCAGCTTGGCCGGGTTGGGGGACCTAACTAACTATGGCTACACCTTC
TRBJ1-1	TRBV9	.	.	CASSVGGRTEAFF	TGTGCCAGCAGCGTAGGAGGGCGAACTGAAGCTTTCTTT
TRBJ1-1	TRBV19	TRBD1	.	CASRPTTGKYTEAFF	TGTGCCAGTAGGCCAACGACAGGGAAGTACACTGAAGCTTTCTTT
TRBJ2-7	TRBV23-1	.	.	CASSQSRDNEQYF	TGCGCCAGCAGTCAATCGAGGGACAACGAGCAGTACTTC
TRBJ1-1	TRBV5-4	.	once	CASSLAKTEAFF	TGTGCCAGCAGCTTGGCCAAGACTGAAGCTTTCTTT
TRBJ2-5	TRBV5-4	TRBD1	.	CASSLRDRVLGETQYF	TGTGCCAGCAGCTTGAGGGACAGGGTGCTTGGGGAGACCCAGTACTTC
TRBJ2-3	TRBV14	.	.	CASSQELTDTQYF	TGTGCCAGCAGCCAAGAACTAACAGATACGCAGTATTTT
TRBJ2-1	TRBV28	.	once	CASRPLSHTYNEQFF	TGTGCCAGCCGACCCCTCTCTCATACCTACAATGAGCAGTTCTTC
TRBJ1-5	TRBV2	.	.	CASSEGAGVNQPQHF	TGTGCCAGCAGTGAAGGGGCAGGGGTTAATCAGCCCCAGCATTTT
TRBJ2-5	TRBV28	.	.	CASSFTGGAETQYF	TGTGCCAGCAGTTTCACCGGAGGGGCAGAGACCCAGTACTTC
TRBJ2-1	TRBV28	TRBD1	.	CASNGARDRGINEQFF	TGTGCCAGCAATGGGGCCCGGGACAGGGGTATCAATGAGCAGTTCTTC
TRBJ2-5	TRBV11-2	.	.	CASSSAAQQETQYF	TGTGCCAGCAGCTCCGCCGCCCAGCAAGAGACCCAGTACTTC
TRBJ2-1	TRBV10-3	.	once	CAISELTDDNEQFF	TGTGCCATCAGTGAGCTGACAGACGACAATGAGCAGTTCTTC
TRBJ1-3	TRBV2	.	.	CANTQGSGNTIYF	TGTGCCAACACACAGGGCTCTGGAAACACCATATATTTT
TRBJ2-7	TRBV20-1	.	once	CSASVSSEQYF	TGCAGTGCTAGTGTATCCTCCGAGCAGTACTTC
TRBJ1-4	TRBV14	.	.	CASSSQYRQTGDEKLFF	TGTGCCAGCAGCTCCCAGTACCGACAGACAGGAGATGAAAAACTGTTTTTT
TRBJ2-2	TRBV29-1	.	.	CSVENSNTGELFF	TGCAGCGTTGAGAACAGTAACACCGGGGAGCTGTTTTTT
TRBJ2-7	TRBV7-6	.	.	CASSLGGASYEQYF	TGTGCCAGCAGCTTAGGTGGGGCCTCCTACGAGCAGTACTTC
TRBJ2-7	TRBV29-1	.	.	CSVESRGEQYF	TGCAGCGTTGAATCTCGCGGCGAGCAGTACTTC
TRBJ2-7	TRBV28	.	few	CASSLSNYEQYF	TGTGCCAGCAGTTTAAGTAACTACGAGCAGTACTTC
TRBJ2-2	TRBV9	.	.	CASSGQESGELFF	TGTGCCAGCAGCGGGCAAGAGTCCGGGGAGCTGTTTTTT
TRBJ2-7	TRBV28	TRBD2	once	CASSDLTSGYEQYF	TGTGCCAGCAGTGATCTGACTAGCGGCTACGAGCAGTACTTC
TRBJ1-5	TRBV5-6	.	.	CASSLGASNQPQHF	TGTGCCAGCAGCTTAGGGGCTAGCAATCAGCCCCAGCATTTT
TRBJ1-5	TRBV28	.	.	CASSITPRQVLAYSNQPQHF	TGTGCCAGCAGTATCACCCCTCGACAGGTTTTGGCTTATAGCAATCAGCCCCAGCATTTT
TRBJ2-7	TRBV4-1	.	.	CASSQGNKGAYEQYF	TGCGCCAGCAGCCAAGGCAACAAAGGGGCCTACGAGCAGTACTTC
TRBJ2-1	TRBV9	TRBD2	.	CASSVGWGRTSGTIALNEQFF	TGTGCCAGCAGCGTAGGTTGGGGGAGGACTAGCGGTACAATTGCCCTCAATGAGCAGTTCTTC
TRBJ1-1	TRBV6-5	.	.	CASSPGNTEAFF	TGTGCCAGCAGTCCGGGGAACACTGAAGCTTTCTTT
TRBJ1-4	TRBV5-6	.	once	CASSLGGLEKLFF	TGTGCCAGCAGCTTGGGGGGTCTTGAAAAACTGTTTTTT
TRBJ2-1	TRBV9	.	once	CASSVVRDPGYEQFF	TGTGCCAGCAGCGTAGTCCGGGACCCGGGCTATGAGCAGTTCTTC
TRBJ2-7	TRBV5-6	TRBD2	.	CASSFPPPTSGSSYEQYF	TGTGCCAGCAGCTTTCCACCTCCTACTAGCGGGAGCTCCTACGAGCAGTACTTC
TRBJ1-2	TRBV19	.	once	CASSIEFGRTYGYTF	TGTGCCAGTAGTATAGAGTTCGGACGTACTTATGGCTACACCTTC
TRBJ1-1	TRBV29-1	.	.	CSVVGIEAFF	TGCAGCGTTGTCGGAATTGAAGCTTTCTTT
TRBJ2-2	TRBV6-1	TRBD1	once	CASSEGRTGNTGELFF	TGTGCCAGCAGTGAAGGGAGGACAGGGAACACCGGGGAGCTGTTTTTT
TRBJ2-5	TRBV6-6	TRBD1	.	CASRAGGAETQYF	TGTGCCAGCAGAGCAGGGGGCGCGGAGACCCAGTACTTC
TRBJ2-2	TRBV9	.	.	CASMEGGDTGELFF	TGTGCCAGCATGGAGGGAGGAGACACCGGGGAGCTGTTTTTT